This T cell receptor beta chain originates from a study of blood T cell dynamics during melanoma immunotherapy. Findings and caveats of the study: Among sorted CD8+ subsets, immune-effector cells had the highest clonality and cell-free DNA similarity.

This clone was counted a few times. Its antigen is not identified. Each sorted CD8+ T cell subset had its entire DNA loaded. The repertoire was sequenced with immunoSEQ multiplex PCR; TCRdb's copy has only in-frame clones and lacks some. The table has 1,400 or so clones, 55% to 70% seen once. This CDR3 contains 10 residues. Trimming took 2 bases from V and 12 from J, leaving 7 bases between them. From germline, CDR1 is MNHEY and CDR2 SMNVEV (reference sequence). Time point in this sample: pre-treatment baseline. This material consisted of central memory CD8+ T cells from blood, taken from a patient treated with checkpoint blockade. The source of this sequence is a human donor with melanoma. The rearrangement uses TRBV27 and TRBJ1-1, with D uncertain. CDR3 region: CASSLRDPFF. CDR3 DNA: TGTGCCAGCAGTTTACGTGATCCTTTCTTT.